This T cell receptor beta chain was identified in a study of shared T cell receptors in the human thymus. Using immunoSEQ multiplex PCR, the repertoire was profiled, and TCRdb retains in-frame clones only, with some absent. The sample contains more than 300,000 clones, approximately 95% of which appear only once. This TCR came from a human donor. Sequenced input: thymocytes.

CDR3 loop: CASSLVLRDRANYGYTF. The CDR3 DNA follows: TGTGCCAGCAGTTTAGTTCTCCGGGACAGAGCTAACTATGGCTACACCTTC. The rearrangement uses TRBV28 and TRBJ1-2, with 7 bases that match TRBD1. The CDR3 consists of 17 residues. Germline assignment: CDR1 MDHEN and CDR2 SYDVKM. The V and J ends lost 2 bases and 0 bases, in that order; junction bases with no gene match: 9.